This T cell receptor (beta chain) was obtained from a study of PD-1 blockade in classical Hodgkin lymphoma. Deletions cut 7 bases from V and 6 bases from J, with 16 bases between. CDR1 is LNHDA and CDR2 is SQIVND in the germline V gene (reference sequence). The CDR3 runs 14 residues. Time point specified: cycle 4 day 1 (C4D1), after six to seven weeks of nivolumab. All trial patients relapsed after autologous stem cell transplantation. Comment on this clone: The antigen is undetermined.

Sequencing was performed with immunoSEQ multiplex PCR; in TCRdb, only in-frame clones are kept and a portion is missing. Among tens of thousands of clones listed, roughly 87% were seen once. Study-wide results and limits: Baseline diversity resembling that of newly diagnosed patients was seen in complete responders. CD4+ TCR diversity rose significantly by C4D1, and CD8+ TCR diversity did not.

This chain uses TRBV19 with TRBJ1-5, with D hard to call. This TCR came from a human donor with classical Hodgkin lymphoma. The sample here was peripheral blood mononuclear cells (PBMCs), taken before the fourth cycle of nivolumab. CDR3 protein: CASTTGLGSQPQHF. The CDR3 coding sequence is TGTGCCAGTACCACGGGCCTCGGGAGTCAGCCCCAGCATTTT.